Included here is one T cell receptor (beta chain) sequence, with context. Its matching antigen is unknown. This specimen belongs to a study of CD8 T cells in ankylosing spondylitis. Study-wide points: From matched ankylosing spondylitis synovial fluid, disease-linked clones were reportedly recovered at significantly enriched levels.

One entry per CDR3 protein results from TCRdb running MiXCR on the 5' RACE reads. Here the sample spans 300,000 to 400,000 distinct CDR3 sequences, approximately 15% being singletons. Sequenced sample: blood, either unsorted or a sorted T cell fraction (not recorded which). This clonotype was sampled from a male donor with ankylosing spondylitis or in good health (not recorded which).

CDR3 nucleotide sequence: TGTGCCTGGAGTGTCGGGGGCAAAACGCAGTATTTT. Translation gives CAWSVGGKTQYF. This chain joins TRBV30 and TRBJ2-3; TRBD1 or TRBD2 may be the D gene (6 bases each). Looked up from germline, CDR1 is GTSNPN and CDR2 is SVGIG (reference sequence). V dropped 0 bases and J dropped 9 bases, with 10 bases sitting between them. CDR3 size: 12 residues.